Included here is one T cell receptor (beta chain) sequence, with context. Its antigen is undetermined. This same CDR3 is encoded by further DNA sequences in the sample. Germline V CDR1 and CDR2: SEHNR, FQNEAQ (reference sequence). The CDR3 consists of 16 residues. J was trimmed by 1 base and V by 1 base; bases with no gene match: 4. The primer mix had 60 Vbeta and 13 Jbeta primers. Sequencing was performed with immunoSEQ multiplex PCR; in TCRdb, only in-frame clones are kept and a portion is missing. The sample gives 100,000 to 150,000 clones, approximately 78% of which show up once; 1.5% is in the top ten. The sample is drawn from a study of cytomegalovirus exposure and HLA in healthy donors. For the study at large: In an early release, HLA-typed donors contributed approximately 80 million unique TCR sequences.

Broader study findings: The classifier reportedly diagnosed cytomegalovirus status with high specificity and sensitivity. The authors later found HLA-associated TCR beta chains more clonally expanded than equally common others.

Material: PBMCs. This TCR came from a female donor in good health and CMV-seronegative. The chain is built from TRBV7-9 and TRBJ2-4; 7 nucleotides align to TRBD1. The CDR3 DNA sequence: TGTGCCAGCAGCTTAGGACAGGGATTGGCCAAAAACATTCAGTACTTC. Translating gives CASSLGQGLAKNIQYF.